This is a list of T cell receptor beta chains from one sample in a study of blood T cell repertoires in COVID-19. This table comes from immunoSEQ multiplex PCR, and its TCRdb copy is limited to in-frame clones, with some not included. The sample has 150,000 or so clones; over 70% are singletons. The specimen sequenced was PBMCs or T cells enriched from blood (not recorded which). These receptors were collected from a woman in her forties with acute COVID-19. Each CDR3 is given with its conserved first and last residue.

v_gene,CDR3aa
TRBV5-4,CATTPARGGSRRGETQYF
TRBV14,CASSPHEFGGNEQFF
TRBV9,CASSLRQGSTEAFF
TRBV2,CASSEVGGTDTQYF
TRBV4-2,CASSLQGLPAEPQHF
TRBV5-1,CASSSGGWARTTDTQYF
TRBV10-3,CAIGRGEPEAFF
TRBV19,CASSIGLAGFTDTQYF
TRBV4-1,CASSQVAGNTEAFF
TRBV6-1,CASSEGQGATGELFF
TRBV2,CASSSEVNQPQHF
TRBV10-3,CAISEQGGTGELFF
TRBV12-3/TRBV12-4,CASSLVTYRELFF
TRBV5-4,CASSLDGEQYF
TRBV11-2,CASRGMTSTDTQYF
TRBV15,CATSDESGRRHRNEQFF
TRBV19,CASSFNSADIQYF
TRBV6-5,CASSYRDIYNEQFF
TRBV15,CATSSRQDPPHEQYF
TRBV30,CAWSVRAGETQYF
TRBV5-1,CASSLAGAGVGYTF
TRBV6-5,CATDVAGGPHEQYF
TRBV5-4,CASSYASGNTGELFF
TRBV9,CASSVGGTRGIEQFF
TRBV3-1/TRBV3-2,CASSLRTGADTQYF
TRBV5-1,CASSLSGTGMPYGYTF
TRBV10-3,CAIKDGVPSGELFF
TRBV27,CASATLSRLAGVQDTQYF
TRBV15,CATSRDPGAHQPQHF
TRBV28,CASMVAGNTGELFF
TRBV2,CARSEPGGPGGLEQYF
TRBV19,CASSADRTAYGYTF
TRBV21-1,CASSSPVSGSLDEQFF
TRBV2,CASGIQGAAPTLHF
TRBV6-1,CASSISGLSTDTQYF
TRBV7-9,CASSLGGSGTLSTDTQYF
TRBV3-1/TRBV3-2,CASRGGNEQFF
TRBV6-5,CASGLSGSGNNEQFF
TRBV4-1,CASSLGLAGTGETQYF
TRBV7-9,CASSLSYAGKDYGYTF
TRBV5-4,CASSLPGQGAYGYTF
TRBV14,CASSQYGGLAGQETQYF